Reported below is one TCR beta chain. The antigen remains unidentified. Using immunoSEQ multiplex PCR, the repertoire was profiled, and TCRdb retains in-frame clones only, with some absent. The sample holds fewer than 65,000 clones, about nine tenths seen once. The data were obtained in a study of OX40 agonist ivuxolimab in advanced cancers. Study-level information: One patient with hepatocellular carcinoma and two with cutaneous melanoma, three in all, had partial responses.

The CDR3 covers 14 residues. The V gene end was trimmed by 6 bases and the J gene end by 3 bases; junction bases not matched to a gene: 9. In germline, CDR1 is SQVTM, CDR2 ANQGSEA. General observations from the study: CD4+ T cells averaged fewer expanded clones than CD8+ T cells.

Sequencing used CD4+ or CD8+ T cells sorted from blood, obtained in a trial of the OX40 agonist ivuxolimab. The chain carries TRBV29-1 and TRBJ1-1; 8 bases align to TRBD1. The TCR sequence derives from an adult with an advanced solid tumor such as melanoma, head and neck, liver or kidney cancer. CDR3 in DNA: TGCAGCGTAAACCCGGGACAGGTGGACACTGAAGCTTTCTTT. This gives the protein CSVNPGQVDTEAFF.